The present entry profiles one TCR beta chain with its context. All donors came from Russia, were Caucasian and healthy, and spanned ages roughly 6 to 95. This sample was included in a study of blood T cells in healthy people across ages. With a J-beta primer mix and a sample-barcoded 5' primer, a second PCR ran about 7 to 12 cycles. Template switching added a 12-random-nucleotide identifier to every cDNA molecule. Via MiXCR, TCRdb re-called the 5' RACE reads, giving one row per CDR3 protein. The data show about 830,000 distinct CDR3 sequences, with under 80% seen just once and about a quarter held by the top ten. From germline, CDR1 is SQVTM and CDR2 ANQGSEA. This CDR3 is 14 amino acids long. V shed 7 bases, J shed 7 bases, and the junction held 12 bases outside the gene matches.

The chain joins TRBV29-1 to TRBJ1-2, with 10 bases identical to TRBD1. Material: blood. The source of this sequence is a man in his thirties or forties in good health. CDR3 DNA: TGCAGCGAAACCGGGACAGGGGCGGCGGTTGGCTACACCTTC. Its translation: CSETGTGAAVGYTF.